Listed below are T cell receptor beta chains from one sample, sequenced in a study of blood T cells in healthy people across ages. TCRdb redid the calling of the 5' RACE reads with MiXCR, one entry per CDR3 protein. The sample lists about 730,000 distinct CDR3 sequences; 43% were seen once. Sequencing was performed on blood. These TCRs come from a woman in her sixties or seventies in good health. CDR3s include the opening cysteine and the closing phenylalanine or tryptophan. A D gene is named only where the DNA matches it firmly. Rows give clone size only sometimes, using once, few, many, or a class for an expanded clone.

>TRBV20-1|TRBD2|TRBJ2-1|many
TGCAGTGCTAGTGGGGGGGTGGATAATGAGCAGTTCTTC
CSASGGVDNEQFF
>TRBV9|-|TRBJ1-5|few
TGTGCCAGCAGCGTTTCTGGGGGGAATCAGCCCCAGCATTTT
CASSVSGGNQPQHF
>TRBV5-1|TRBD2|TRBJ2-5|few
TGCGCCAGCAGCTTGGGACTAGCGGGAGCGGGGAACAATGAGCAGTACTTC
CASSLGLAGAGNNEQYF
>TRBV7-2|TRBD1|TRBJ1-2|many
TGTGCCAGCAGCTTGTTAACAGGGGGCCTCGTAGGTGGCTACACCTTC
CASSLLTGGLVGGYTF
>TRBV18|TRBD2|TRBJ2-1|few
TGTGCCAGCTCACCGTCGACTAGCGGGAGTGTGAATGAGCAGTTCTTC
CASSPSTSGSVNEQFF
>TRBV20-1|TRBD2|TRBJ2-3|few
TGCAGTGCTAAGAGAGCGGGATCGGATACGCAGTATTTT
CSAKRAGSDTQYF
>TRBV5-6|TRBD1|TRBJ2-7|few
TGTGCCAGCAGCCCCCCCGTGGACAGGGCTTACGAGCAGTACTTC
CASSPPVDRAYEQYF
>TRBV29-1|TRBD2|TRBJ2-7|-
TGCAGCGTTGTGACTAGCGGAGACTCCTACGAGCAGTACTTC
CSVVTSGDSYEQYF
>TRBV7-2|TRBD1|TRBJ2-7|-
TGTGCCAGCAGCGCACTTACAGGGGCCTACGAGCAGTACTTC
CASSALTGAYEQYF
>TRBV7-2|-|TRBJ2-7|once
TGCGCCAGCAGTGCCGAGGGTGTCTCCTACGAGCAGTACTTC
CASSAEGVSYEQYF
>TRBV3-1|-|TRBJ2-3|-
TGTGCCAGCGGCCAAGATACTAGCTCGGATACGCAGTATTTT
CASGQDTSSDTQYF
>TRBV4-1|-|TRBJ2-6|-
TGCGCCAACAGCCAACAACCCAGGGCGCAAGGGGCCAACGTCCTGACTTTC
CANSQQPRAQGANVLTF
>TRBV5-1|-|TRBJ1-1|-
TGCGCCAGCAGCCACCCGGCGCGAGGCACTGAAGCTTTCTTT
CASSHPARGTEAFF
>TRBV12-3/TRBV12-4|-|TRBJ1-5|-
TGTGCCAGCAGTGGGACGGATAGCAATCAGCCCCAGCATTTT
CASSGTDSNQPQHF
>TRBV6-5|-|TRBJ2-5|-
TGTGCCTCAACCGTAGGGGCCCACGGCGATGAGCAGTACTTC
CASTVGAHGDEQYF
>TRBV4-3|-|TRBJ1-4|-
TGCGCCAGCAGCCAAGGCGACAGGAGAAGTAATGAAAAACTGTTTTTT
CASSQGDRRSNEKLFF
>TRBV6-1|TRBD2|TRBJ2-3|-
TGTGCCAGCAGAGGCGGAAGGGGGCTAGCGGGGAGCACAGATACGCAGTATTTT
CASRGGRGLAGSTDTQYF
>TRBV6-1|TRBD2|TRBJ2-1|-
TGTGCCAGCACCAGGACTAGCAGCTATGAGCAGTTCTTC
CASTRTSSYEQFF
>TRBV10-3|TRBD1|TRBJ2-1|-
TGTGCCATCCAGCGGGACAGGGGCTCCTACAATGAGCAGTTCTTC
CAIQRDRGSYNEQFF
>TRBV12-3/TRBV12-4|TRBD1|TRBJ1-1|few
TGTGCCAGCAGTTCTCACCAAGGGGGCGCTGCCGGGATGAACACTGAAGCTTTCTTT
CASSSHQGGAAGMNTEAFF
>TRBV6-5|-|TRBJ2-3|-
TGTGCCAGCAGTTATAGGGCCCCGACTATTGGGGGGAGAGATACGCAGTATTTT
CASSYRAPTIGGRDTQYF
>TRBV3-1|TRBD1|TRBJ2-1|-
TGTGCCAGCAGCCAAGCGGGACAGGAGCAGTACAATGAGCAGTTCTTC
CASSQAGQEQYNEQFF
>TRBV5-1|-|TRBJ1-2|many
TGCGCCAGCAGCTCCGACCCGCGGGAGACTAATAACTATGGCTACACCTTC
CASSSDPRETNNYGYTF
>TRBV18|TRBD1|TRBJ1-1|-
TGTGCCAGCTCAAGGACAGGGGGCGCCAACACTGAAGCTTTCTTT
CASSRTGGANTEAFF
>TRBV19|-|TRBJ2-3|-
TGTGCCAGTAGTATAGCTGAGGGAGCAGATACGCAGTATTTT
CASSIAEGADTQYF
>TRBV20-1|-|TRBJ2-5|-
TGCAGTGCCCAAAAGGGGGGGCAAGAGACCCAGTACTTC
CSAQKGGQETQYF
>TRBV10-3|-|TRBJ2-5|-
TGTGCCATCAGTGATAGAGGGCTTCAAGAGACCCAGTACTTC
CAISDRGLQETQYF
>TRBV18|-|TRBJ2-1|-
TGTGCCAGCTCACCCAGACAGGTCCTTAGCTCCTACAATGAGCAGTTCTTC
CASSPRQVLSSYNEQFF
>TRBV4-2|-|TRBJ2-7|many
TGTGCCAGCAGCCAAGATATAACCTACTACGAGCAGTACTTC
CASSQDITYYEQYF
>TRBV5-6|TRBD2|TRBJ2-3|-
TGTGCCAGCAGCCACGACGGACTAGCGGGTTTGAGGGATACGCAGTATTTT
CASSHDGLAGLRDTQYF
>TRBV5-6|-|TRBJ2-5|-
TGTGCCAGCCATCTACTAGGCAGCTTCGAGGAGACCCAGTACTTC
CASHLLGSFEETQYF
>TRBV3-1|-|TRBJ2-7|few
TGTGCCAGCAGCCAAGTAGGGGACACACCGCCCTACGAGCAGTACTTC
CASSQVGDTPPYEQYF
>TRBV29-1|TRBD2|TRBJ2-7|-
TGCAGCGTCGCAGGGACTAGCGTCCCACCCTACGAGCAGTACTTC
CSVAGTSVPPYEQYF
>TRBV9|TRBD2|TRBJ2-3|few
TGTGCCAGCAGCGCCCCCCGGGGTAGCGGGGGACCTAGCACAGATACGCAGTATTTT
CASSAPRGSGGPSTDTQYF
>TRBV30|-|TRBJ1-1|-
TGTGCCGGGAGTGGTCTGAACACTGAAGCTTTCTTT
CAGSGLNTEAFF
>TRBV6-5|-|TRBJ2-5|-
TGTGCCAGCAGCCGTGCGGGCAGGGCTGGGGAGACCCAGTACTTC
CASSRAGRAGETQYF
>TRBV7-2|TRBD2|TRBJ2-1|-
TGTGCCAGCAGCTTCCCTAAGGGACTAGCGGGATCGAGCTCCTACAATGAGCAGTTCTTC
CASSFPKGLAGSSSYNEQFF
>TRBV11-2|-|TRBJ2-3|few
TGTGCCAGCAGCCCCACCGTTCTTCCCACAGATACGCAGTATTTT
CASSPTVLPTDTQYF
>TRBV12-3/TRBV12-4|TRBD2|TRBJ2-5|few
TGTGCCAGCAGGACTGGGACTAGCGGTCAAGAGACCCAGTACTTC
CASRTGTSGQETQYF
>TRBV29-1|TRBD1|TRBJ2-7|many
TGCAGCGCCTCCCGGAATTTACAGGGGGCAGACGAGCAGTACTTC
CSASRNLQGADEQYF
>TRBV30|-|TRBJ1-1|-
TGTGCCTGGAGTCCACCCCACCGGGGTATGAACACTGAAGCTTTCTTT
CAWSPPHRGMNTEAFF